This T cell receptor beta chain was sequenced for a study of control samples from healthy donors and cancer patients (TCRdb year 2020). The CDR3 measures 16 amino acids from cysteine to phenylalanine. Kept here is only the CDR3 DNA, which spans 48 bases and is read in frame from base 1. Unmatched junction bases come to 9, with V trimmed by 4 bases and J by 5 bases. The germline V gene (reference sequence) sets CDR1 to LGHDT and CDR2 to YNNKEL. A note on this clone: This receptor's antigen is unknown. There are no base qualities to consult, and no much larger clone falls within one base.

Library generation was performed with the immunoSEQ multiplex PCR assay. The clones in this table, taken by TCRdb from immuneACCESS, are in-frame only. Not every clone is retained; where verified, under half of the shortfall comes from an unresolved V gene, and the cause of the rest is unknown. The sample includes over 120,000 clones, with 90% to 95% observed a single time. The ten biggest clones cover approximately 14% of the sample. The specimen sequenced was PBMCs. The receptor comes from a man in his fifties or sixties with colorectal cancer. This receptor chain uses TRBV3-1 (or the pseudogene TRBV3-2) and TRBJ2-3, with 10 bases aligning to TRBD1. CDR3 loop: CASSPSTGQGRDTQYF. In nucleotides, the sequence is TGTGCCAGCAGCCCATCGACGGGACAGGGGAGAGATACGCAGTATTTT.